The present T cell receptor beta chain was sequenced within a study of CXCR3-negative and CXCR3-positive naive CD8 T cells. Study background: Cumulative TRB read yield was about 140 million, averaging about 1.5 +/- 0.3 million per library.

CDR1 and CDR2 (germline): MNHEY, SVGAGI. This CDR3 comprises 16 residues. Broader study findings: Researchers report that CXCR3-positive naive cells carry more hydrophobic TRB CDR3s than CXCR3-negative naive cells. Naive CXCR3-positive and CXCR3-negative cells shared similar TRBV-TRBJ usage, unlike memory cells. In both naive subsets diversity was comparably high, whereas memory CD8+ cells showed much lower diversity.

Notes on this clonotype: Its antigen remains unknown.

The libraries of TRB cDNA were prepared using 5' RACE with UMI labels. TCRdb reprocessed the 5' RACE reads and keeps a single row for each CDR3 protein, giving no DNA. The sample spans fewer than 65,000 distinct CDR3 sequences; the ten largest clones claim around 4.8%. The chain couples TRBV6-5 to TRBJ1-2; the TCRdb D gene call, TRBD1, has no DNA to confirm it. The TCR sequence derives from a human donor in good health. Some clones in this sample may be carry-over from other donors' samples. Material for sequencing was naive CXCR3+ CD8+ T cells from blood. Specified subset: CD45RO-CCR7+CD27+CD95- naive CD8+ T cells expressing CXCR3 (TNR3+). Here the CDR3 reads CASSYRRDRGEYGYTF.